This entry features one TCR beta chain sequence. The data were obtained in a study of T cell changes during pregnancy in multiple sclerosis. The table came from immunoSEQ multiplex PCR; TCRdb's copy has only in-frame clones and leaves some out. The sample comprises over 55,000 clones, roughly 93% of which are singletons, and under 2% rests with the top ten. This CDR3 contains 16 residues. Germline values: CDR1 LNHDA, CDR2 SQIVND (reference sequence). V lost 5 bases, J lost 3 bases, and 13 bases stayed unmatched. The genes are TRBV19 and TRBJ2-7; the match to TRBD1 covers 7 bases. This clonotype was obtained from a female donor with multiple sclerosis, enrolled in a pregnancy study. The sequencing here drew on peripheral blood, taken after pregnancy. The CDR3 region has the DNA TGTGCCAGTAGTCCAACAGGGGACCCAAAATACTACGAGCAGTACTTC. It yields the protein CASSPTGDPKYYEQYF.